The rows below give T cell receptor beta chains drawn from one sample of a study of blood T cell repertoires in COVID-19. Clones were sequenced by immunoSEQ multiplex PCR, and TCRdb holds only the in-frame ones, with some missing. The sample has around 140,000 clones; around 88% are singletons. Material: peripheral blood. The receptor source for this set is a man aged 55 to 70 with active or convalescent COVID-19. Both conserved end residues are part of each CDR3. A D gene is named only where the DNA matches it firmly. Only part of the rows carry a size: once, few, many, or a class if the clone is expanded.

d_call cdr3_length clone_size j_call v_call cdr3_aa cdr3_nt
TRBD1 15 NA TRBJ1-2 TRBV5-1 CASSPTGGNLNGYTF TGCGCCAGCAGCCCTACAGGGGGGAATTTGAATGGCTACACCTTC
TRBD2 13 NA TRBJ2-7 TRBV7-2 CASSNGGGREQYF TGTGCCAGCAGCAACGGGGGGGGCCGCGAGCAGTACTTC
TRBD1 15 NA TRBJ2-3 TRBV28 CASRGQGASTDTQYF TGTGCCAGCAGGGGACAGGGGGCCTCCACAGATACGCAGTATTTT
TRBD1 12 NA TRBJ1-5 TRBV28 CASNYRGQPQHF TGTGCCAGCAACTACAGGGGTCAGCCCCAGCATTTT
NA 12 NA TRBJ2-3 TRBV18 CASSSETDTQYF TGTGCCAGCTCTTCCGAGACAGATACGCAGTATTTT
NA 16 NA TRBJ1-4 TRBV28 CASSLAWSATNEKLFF TGTGCCAGCAGTTTGGCATGGAGCGCAACTAATGAAAAACTGTTTTTT
TRBD1 15 NA TRBJ1-4 TRBV24-1 CATSDTGGTHEKLFF TGTGCCACCAGTGACACAGGGGGGACCCATGAAAAACTGTTTTTT
TRBD1 17 NA TRBJ1-6 TRBV4-1 CASSQDHRQQGGSPLHF TGCGCCAGCAGCCAAGATCATAGACAACAGGGGGGTTCACCCCTCCACTTT
TRBD2 14 NA TRBJ2-5 TRBV3-1/TRBV3-2 CASSQQRDRETQYF TGTGCCAGCAGCCAACAGCGGGACCGCGAGACCCAGTACTTC
TRBD1 11 NA TRBJ2-7 TRBV20-1 CSARDSYEQYF TGCAGTGCTCGGGACAGCTACGAGCAGTACTTC
NA 12 NA TRBJ1-2 TRBV19 CASSRGHDGYTF TGTGCCAGTAGTAGGGGCCACGACGGCTACACCTTC
TRBD1 17 NA TRBJ2-6 TRBV6-1 CASSGSGTGSGANVLTF TGTGCCAGCAGTGGTTCCGGGACAGGGAGCGGGGCCAACGTCCTGACTTTC
NA 15 few TRBJ2-3 TRBV18 CASSKGDYRTDTQYF TGTGCCAGCTCAAAGGGAGACTACCGCACAGATACGCAGTATTTT
NA 11 NA TRBJ1-4 TRBV30 CAWRHSEKLFF TGTGCCTGGAGACACAGTGAAAAACTGTTTTTT
NA 12 NA TRBJ2-7 TRBV30 CAWSATGLEQYF TGTGCCTGGAGTGCTACAGGGCTCGAGCAGTACTTC
NA 13 NA TRBJ2-3 TRBV4-3 CASSQQSTDTQYF TGCGCCAGCAGCCAACAGAGCACAGATACGCAGTATTTT
TRBD1 14 NA TRBJ2-7 TRBV5-1 CASSRGQGADEQYF TGCGCCAGCAGCCGGGGACAGGGGGCCGACGAGCAGTACTTC
NA 14 NA TRBJ2-2 TRBV27 CASSFGESTGELFF TGTGCCAGCAGTTTCGGGGAATCGACCGGGGAGCTGTTTTTT
NA 16 NA TRBJ2-3 TRBV3-1/TRBV3-2 CASSHPRADDTDTQYF TGTGCCAGCAGCCATCCGCGGGCTGATGACACAGATACGCAGTATTTT
TRBD1 14 NA TRBJ2-7 TRBV6-5 CASSSSGTGIEQYF TGTGCCAGCAGTTCCTCCGGGACAGGGATCGAGCAGTACTTC
NA 17 once TRBJ2-5 TRBV30 CAWSVRGAVSYQETQYF TGTGCCTGGAGTGTACGCGGGGCTGTTTCGTACCAAGAGACCCAGTACTTC
TRBD2 17 NA TRBJ2-1 TRBV3-1/TRBV3-2 CASSQWTSGRRRDEQFF TGTGCCAGCAGCCAATGGACTAGCGGGAGAAGGCGCGATGAGCAGTTCTTC
TRBD2 14 NA TRBJ2-1 TRBV19 CASSMGLADNEQFF TGTGCCAGTAGTATGGGACTAGCGGACAATGAGCAGTTCTTC
NA 12 NA TRBJ2-5 TRBV5-4 CASSFGPYTQYF TGTGCCAGCAGCTTTGGGCCGTACACCCAGTACTTC
NA 12 NA TRBJ2-1 TRBV3-1/TRBV3-2 CASSPERDEQFF TGTGCCAGCAGCCCGGAGCGTGATGAGCAGTTCTTC
NA 16 NA TRBJ2-7 TRBV6-2/TRBV6-3 CASSYTHDWTTYEQYF TGTGCCAGCAGTTACACACATGACTGGACAACCTACGAGCAGTACTTC
TRBD2 13 NA TRBJ2-3 TRBV29-1 CSVVASGRDTQYF TGCAGCGTTGTGGCTAGCGGTAGAGATACGCAGTATTTT
NA 15 few TRBJ1-1 TRBV28 CATSSEGAAYTEAFF TGTGCCACTTCGTCGGAAGGGGCAGCCTACACTGAAGCTTTCTTT
NA 14 NA TRBJ1-1 TRBV11-2 CASSANDRNTEAFF TGTGCCAGCAGCGCGAACGACAGGAACACTGAAGCTTTCTTT
TRBD2 16 NA TRBJ2-2 TRBV6-6 CASSSRGLQLGGELFF TGTGCCAGCAGTTCGAGGGGACTACAGCTTGGGGGGGAGCTGTTTTTT
NA 14 NA TRBJ2-1 TRBV5-4 CASSLGLLSREQFF TGTGCCAGCAGCCTCGGACTACTCTCTCGGGAGCAGTTCTTC
NA 13 once TRBJ2-7 TRBV28 CASSFAEDYEQYF TGTGCCAGCAGTTTTGCTGAGGACTACGAGCAGTACTTC
NA 14 NA TRBJ2-1 TRBV15 CATSRVEGGNEQFF TGTGCCACCAGCAGAGTGGAGGGCGGCAATGAGCAGTTCTTC
NA 15 NA TRBJ1-3 TRBV21-1 CASSSRQRTGNTIYF TGTGCCAGCAGCTCCCGACAGAGGACTGGAAACACCATATATTTT
TRBD2 19 NA TRBJ2-2 TRBV7-3 CASSLMRPGTSGMSGELFF TGTGCCAGCAGCTTAATGAGGCCGGGGACTAGCGGGATGTCCGGGGAGCTGTTTTTT
NA 13 NA TRBJ1-2 TRBV24-1 CATSESQNYGYTF TGTGCCACCAGTGAATCACAGAACTATGGCTACACCTTC
NA 14 once TRBJ1-2 TRBV5-5 CASSPLVGNYGYTF TGTGCCAGCAGCCCCCTTGTCGGTAACTATGGCTACACCTTC
TRBD1 16 NA TRBJ2-7 TRBV24-1 CATSDPRQGPRGEQYF TGTGCCACCAGTGATCCTCGACAGGGGCCAAGGGGGGAGCAGTACTTC
NA 16 NA TRBJ1-2 TRBV30 CAWRPKPGLNLYGYTF TGTGCCTGGAGGCCGAAGCCGGGACTGAACCTCTATGGCTACACCTTC
NA 15 NA TRBJ1-1 TRBV28 CASSLRVGRNTEAFF TGTGCCAGCAGTTTGCGGGTCGGCAGGAACACTGAAGCTTTCTTT
NA 16 NA TRBJ2-1 TRBV9 CASSVARGPGYNEQFF TGTGCCAGCAGCGTAGCCCGGGGTCCCGGCTACAATGAGCAGTTCTTC
NA 16 NA TRBJ2-7 TRBV4-3 CASSQGGSGPSYEQYF TGCGCCAGCAGCCAAGGAGGTAGCGGACCCTCCTACGAGCAGTACTTC
TRBD1 14 NA TRBJ1-2 TRBV24-1 CATSDSGGIYGYTF TGTGCCACCAGTGATTCAGGGGGGATTTATGGCTACACCTTC
NA 14 NA TRBJ1-1 TRBV7-2 CASSSYQVRTEAFF TGTGCCAGCAGCTCCTATCAGGTCCGCACTGAAGCTTTCTTT
TRBD1 17 NA TRBJ2-1 TRBV4-3 CASSQDAGQGGYNEQFF TGCGCCAGCAGCCAAGATGCGGGACAGGGGGGCTACAATGAGCAGTTCTTC
TRBD1 20 NA TRBJ2-1 TRBV2 CASRGHGRAGWDRGYNEQFF TGTGCCAGCAGGGGGCATGGACGGGCAGGGTGGGACAGGGGCTACAATGAGCAGTTCTTC
NA 16 NA TRBJ2-2 TRBV7-9 CASSHSVGAYTGELFF TGTGCCAGCAGCCACTCGGTTGGGGCGTACACCGGGGAGCTGTTTTTT
NA 14 NA TRBJ1-1 TRBV5-1 CASSLSTVNTEAFF TGCGCCAGCAGCTTGAGTACAGTGAACACTGAAGCTTTCTTT
NA 15 NA TRBJ2-7 TRBV2 CASSESGGPYYEQYF TGTGCCAGCAGTGAAAGTGGCGGGCCCTACTACGAGCAGTACTTC
TRBD2 15 NA TRBJ2-7 TRBV30 CAWQTSGLGSYEQYF TGTGCCTGGCAGACCTCGGGACTAGGTTCATACGAGCAGTACTTC
TRBD2 14 NA TRBJ2-3 TRBV20-1 CSASRGEPTDTQYF TGCAGTGCTAGTCGGGGGGAACCCACAGATACGCAGTATTTT
TRBD1 15 NA TRBJ2-2 TRBV6-5 CASSRTGGLTGELFF TGTGCCAGCAGTCGGACAGGGGGCCTCACCGGGGAGCTGTTTTTT
NA 12 NA TRBJ2-7 TRBV7-9 CASSLTVNEQYF TGTGCCAGCAGCTTAACGGTGAACGAGCAGTACTTC
TRBD1 15 NA TRBJ1-6 TRBV27 CASSKQGTGMSPLHF TGTGCCAGCAGTAAGCAGGGGACAGGGATGTCACCCCTCCACTTT